This T cell receptor (beta chain) comes out of a study of early T cells in non-severe SARS-CoV-2 infection. Individual cDNA molecules each received unique molecular identifiers attached to them. TCRdb reprocessed the 5' RACE reads via MiXCR and lists one record per CDR3 protein. The sample lists 45,000 to 65,000 distinct CDR3 sequences; about 9.1% were seen once. This clonotype was seen many times. The CDR3 consists of 13 residues. The V gene lost 11 bases and the J gene lost 1 base, with 13 bases spanning the gap. Germline V gene lookup returns CDR1 MNHNY and CDR2 SVGAGI (reference sequence). The specimen sequenced was whole blood. The V and J genes are TRBV6-6 and TRBJ2-3; D might be TRBD1 (5 bases). This receptor was taken from an adult who was a healthcare worker with PCR-confirmed SARS-CoV-2 infection or an uninfected control (not recorded which). In nucleotides, the CDR3 is TGTGCCGTTCAAGTAGGGGGCACAGATACGCAGTATTTT. Amino acids: CAVQVGGTDTQYF.